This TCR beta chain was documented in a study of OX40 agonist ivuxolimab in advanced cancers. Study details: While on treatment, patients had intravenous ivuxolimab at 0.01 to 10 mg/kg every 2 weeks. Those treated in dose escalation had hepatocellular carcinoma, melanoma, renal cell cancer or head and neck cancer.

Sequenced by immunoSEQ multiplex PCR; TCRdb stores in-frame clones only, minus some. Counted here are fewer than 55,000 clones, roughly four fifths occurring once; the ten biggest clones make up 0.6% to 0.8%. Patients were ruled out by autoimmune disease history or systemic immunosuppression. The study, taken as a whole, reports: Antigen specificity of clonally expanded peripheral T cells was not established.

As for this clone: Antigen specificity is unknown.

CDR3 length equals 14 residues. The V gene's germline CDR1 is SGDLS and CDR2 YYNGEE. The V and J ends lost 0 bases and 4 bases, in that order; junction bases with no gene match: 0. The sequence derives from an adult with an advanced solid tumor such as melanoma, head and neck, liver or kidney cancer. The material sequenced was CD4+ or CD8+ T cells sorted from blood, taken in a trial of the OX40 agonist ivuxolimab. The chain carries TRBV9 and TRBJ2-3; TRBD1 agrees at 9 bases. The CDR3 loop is CASSVGQGADTQYF. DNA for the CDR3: TGTGCCAGCAGCGTAGGACAGGGGGCAGATACGCAGTATTTT.